This TCR beta chain is from a study of metastatic and nonmetastatic thyroid tumors. TCRdb re-processed the PCR reads through MiXCR. Here the sample spans around 45,000 clones, 16% being singletons. Thyroid surgery took place with no prior treatment in any patient. The TCR originated in a female donor with papillary thyroid cancer or a benign thyroid nodule (not recorded which). Some clones in this sample may be carry-over from other donors' samples. The sequenced sample consisted of blood.

Here the CDR3 DNA reads TGTGCCAGCAGTTTCCCTCCCGACGAGCAGTACTTC. Translation: CASSFPPDEQYF. The V and J genes are TRBV28 and TRBJ2-7; D remains ambiguous. The germline V gene encodes CDR1 MDHEN and CDR2 SYDVKM. Trimming stripped 3 bases from V and 5 bases from J, with 8 bases between. The CDR3 spans 12 residues.